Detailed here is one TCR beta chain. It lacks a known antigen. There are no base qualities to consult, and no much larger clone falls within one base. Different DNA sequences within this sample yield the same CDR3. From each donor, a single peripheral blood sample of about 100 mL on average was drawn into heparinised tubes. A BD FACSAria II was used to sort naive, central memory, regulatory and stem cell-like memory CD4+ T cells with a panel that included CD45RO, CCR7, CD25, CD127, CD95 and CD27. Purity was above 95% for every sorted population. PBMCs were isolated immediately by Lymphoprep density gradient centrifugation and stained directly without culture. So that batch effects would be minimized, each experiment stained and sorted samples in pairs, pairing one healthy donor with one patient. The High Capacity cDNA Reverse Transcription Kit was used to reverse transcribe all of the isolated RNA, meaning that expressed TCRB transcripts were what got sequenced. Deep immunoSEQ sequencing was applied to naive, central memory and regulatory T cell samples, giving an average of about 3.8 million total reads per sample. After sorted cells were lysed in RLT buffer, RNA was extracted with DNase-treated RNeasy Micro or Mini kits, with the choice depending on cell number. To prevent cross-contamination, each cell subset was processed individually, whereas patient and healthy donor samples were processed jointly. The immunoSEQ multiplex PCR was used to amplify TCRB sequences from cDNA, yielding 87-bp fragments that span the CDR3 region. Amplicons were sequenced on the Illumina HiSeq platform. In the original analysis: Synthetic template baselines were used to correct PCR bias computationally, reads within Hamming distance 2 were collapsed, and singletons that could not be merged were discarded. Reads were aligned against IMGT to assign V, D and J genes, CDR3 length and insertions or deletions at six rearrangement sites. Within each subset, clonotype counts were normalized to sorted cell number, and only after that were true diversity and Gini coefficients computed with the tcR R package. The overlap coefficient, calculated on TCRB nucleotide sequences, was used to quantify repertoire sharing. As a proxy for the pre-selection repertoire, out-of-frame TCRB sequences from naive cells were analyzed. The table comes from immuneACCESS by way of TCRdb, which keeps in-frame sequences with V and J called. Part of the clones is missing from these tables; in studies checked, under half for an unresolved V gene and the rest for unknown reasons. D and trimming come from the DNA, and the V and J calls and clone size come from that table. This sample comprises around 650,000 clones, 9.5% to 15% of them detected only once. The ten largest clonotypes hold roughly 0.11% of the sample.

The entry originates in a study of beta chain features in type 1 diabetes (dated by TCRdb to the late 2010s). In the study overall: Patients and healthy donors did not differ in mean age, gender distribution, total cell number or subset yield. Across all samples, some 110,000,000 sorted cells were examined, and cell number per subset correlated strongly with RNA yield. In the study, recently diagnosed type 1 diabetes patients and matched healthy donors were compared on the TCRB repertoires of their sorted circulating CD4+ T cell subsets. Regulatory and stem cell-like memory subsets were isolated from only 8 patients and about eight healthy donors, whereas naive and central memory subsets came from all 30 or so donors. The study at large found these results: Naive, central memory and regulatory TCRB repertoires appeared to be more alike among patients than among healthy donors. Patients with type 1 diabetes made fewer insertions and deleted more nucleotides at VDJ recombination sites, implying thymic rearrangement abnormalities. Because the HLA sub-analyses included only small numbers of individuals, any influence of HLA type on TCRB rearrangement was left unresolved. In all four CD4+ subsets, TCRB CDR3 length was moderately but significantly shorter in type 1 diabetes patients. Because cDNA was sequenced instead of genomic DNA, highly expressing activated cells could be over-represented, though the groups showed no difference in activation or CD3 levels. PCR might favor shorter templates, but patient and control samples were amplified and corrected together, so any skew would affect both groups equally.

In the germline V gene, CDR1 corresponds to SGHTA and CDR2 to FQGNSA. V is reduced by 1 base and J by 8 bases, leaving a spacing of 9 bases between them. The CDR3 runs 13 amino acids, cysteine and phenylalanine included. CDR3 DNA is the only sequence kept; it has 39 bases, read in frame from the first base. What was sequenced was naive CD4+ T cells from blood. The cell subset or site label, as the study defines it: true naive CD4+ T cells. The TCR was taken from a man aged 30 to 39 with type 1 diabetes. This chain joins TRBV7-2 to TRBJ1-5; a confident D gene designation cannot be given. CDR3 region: CASSLDRLEPQHF. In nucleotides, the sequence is TGTGCCAGCAGCTTAGATCGGTTAGAGCCCCAGCATTTT.